Shown below are 22 T cell receptor beta chains from a single sample sequenced in a study of cytomegalovirus exposure and HLA in healthy donors. A multiplex PCR was run with 60 Vbeta primers and 13 Jbeta primers. Using immunoSEQ multiplex PCR, the repertoire was profiled, and TCRdb retains in-frame clones only, with some absent. The profile shows about 150,000 clones, more than 75% of them singletons. Sequenced material: PBMCs. The source is a man in his thirties or forties in good health and CMV-seropositive.

This clone was counted only a few times. This chain joins TRBV6-6 and TRBJ2-1; TRBD1 agrees at 8 bases. J lost 4 bases, V lost 10 bases, and 15 bases had no gene match. The CDR3 spans 16 residues. The germline CDR1 and CDR2 sequences are MNHNY and SVGAGI (reference sequence). The CDR3 protein is CATRNYPGQAYNEQFF. The CDR3 coding sequence is TGTGCCACCCGCAACTACCCGGGACAGGCATACAATGAGCAGTTCTTC.

The genes are TRBV7-2 and TRBJ2-3, with D possibly matching TRBD2 (5 bases). This CDR3 region has 14 residues. The germline gives CDR1 SGHTA, CDR2 FQGNSA. V shed 5 bases and J shed 4 bases, with 13 bases lying between them. CDR3 sequence (DNA): TGTGCCAGCAGCCCCCCCGGGATGTCAGATACGCAGTATTTT. This encodes CASSPPGMSDTQYF.

The chain has TRBV10-3 and TRBJ1-6, with D perhaps matching TRBD1 (6 bases). The CDR3 loop spans 14 amino acids. Trimming shortened V by 4 bases and J by 9 bases, and 13 bases separated the two germline ends. Germline V CDR1 and CDR2: ENHRY, SYGVKD. The chain's CDR3 is CAISVDRRGSPLHF. The CDR3 coding sequence is TGTGCCATCAGTGTGGACAGAAGGGGTTCACCCCTCCACTTT.

This chain joins TRBV5-1 and TRBJ2-1; the match to TRBD1 covers 12 bases. V shed 3 bases and J 7 bases; nucleotides not matched to a gene: 2. Germline CDR1 SGHRS, CDR2 YFSETQ. The CDR3 extends over 14 amino acids. CDR3 nucleotide sequence: TGCGCCAGCAGCTCGGGACAGGGGGCTAATGAGCAGTTCTTC. It is translated as CASSSGQGANEQFF.

The chain joins TRBV4-1 to TRBJ2-5; 12 bases are shared with TRBD2. The length of the CDR3 is 19 residues. The junction had 13 bases not matched to a gene; V was cut back by 0 bases and J by 5 bases. The V gene's germline CDR1 is MGHRA and CDR2 YSYEKL. This chain's CDR3 is CASSQERGLAGGQRETQYF. The CDR3 coding sequence is TGCGCCAGCAGCCAAGAAAGGGGGCTAGCGGGAGGGCAGCGCGAGACCCAGTACTTC.

This clone was seen a few times. This chain links TRBV2 with TRBJ2-3, with D possibly TRBD2 on 6 matching bases. The CDR3 has 14 amino acids. V lost 5 bases, J lost 1 base, and 10 bases lay in between. CDR1 and CDR2 (germline): SNHLY, FYNNEI. CDR3 sequence (DNA): TGTGCCAGCAGTCGGTCGGGAGGCACAGATACGCAGTATTTT. Its translation is CASSRSGGTDTQYF.

V and J are TRBV2 and TRBJ2-6, with 7 bases lining up with TRBD1. Trimming removed 6 bases from V and 1 base from J; junction bases left unmatched: 6. CDR1 and CDR2 from the germline V gene are SNHLY and FYNNEI. The CDR3 extends over 16 amino acids. In nucleotides, the CDR3 is TGTGCCAGCAGGAGGGGGCGAGGTTCTGGGGCCAACGTCCTGACTTTC. Its protein product is CASRRGRGSGANVLTF.

The rearrangement links TRBV25-1 to TRBJ2-1, with a weak D call TRBD2 (6 bases). The CDR3 has 14 residues. Trimming cost V 8 bases and J 2 bases, with 13 bases left between them. Germline CDR1 MGHDK, CDR2 SYGVNS. This chain's CDR3 is CASCPGLAYNEQFF. The CDR3 DNA is TGTGCCAGCTGCCCGGGACTGGCCTACAATGAGCAGTTCTTC.

This clone was observed a single time. The V and J genes are TRBV28 and TRBJ2-3; 7 bases agree with TRBD2. V gave up 6 bases and J gave up 2 bases; unmatched junction bases: 5. Germline CDR1 and CDR2: MDHEN and SYDVKM. The CDR3 spans 14 residues. CDR3 nucleotides: TGTGCCAGCAGAGGCGGGACTAACACAGATACGCAGTATTTT. Translating gives CASRGGTNTDTQYF.

The genes are TRBV2 and TRBJ2-2, with TRBD2 matching over 7 bases. Germline assignment: CDR1 SNHLY and CDR2 FYNNEI. The CDR3 covers 13 residues. Unmatched junction bases numbered 6, after V lost 8 bases and J lost 6 bases. The chain's CDR3 is CASGRGVAGELFF. CDR3 nucleotides: TGTGCCAGCGGACGGGGGGTGGCCGGGGAGCTGTTTTTT.

The chain links TRBV6-1 to TRBJ2-7, with a possible D match to TRBD1 (6 bases). From germline, CDR1 is MNHNS and CDR2 SASEGT. This CDR3 spans 13 amino acids. Deletions cut 8 bases from V and 2 bases from J, with 13 bases between. The CDR3 loop is CASRDTLTYEQYF. The DNA for the CDR3 is TGTGCCAGCCGGGACACCCTTACCTACGAGCAGTACTTC.

The V call is TRBV4-3, the J call TRBJ2-3, with 7 bases lining up with TRBD1. There are 16 residues in the CDR3. Per the germline V gene, CDR1 is LGHNA and CDR2 is YSLEER. V lost 0 bases and J lost 2; bases outside the gene matches: 5. Written as DNA, the CDR3 is TGCGCCAGCAGCCAAGATTGGGGACAGTCCACAGATACGCAGTATTTT. Its translation is CASSQDWGQSTDTQYF.

The chain joins TRBV5-1 to TRBJ2-7; D is ambiguous. Germline loops: CDR1 SGHRS, CDR2 YFSETQ. V was pared by 0 bases and J by 2 bases, with 12 bases between. This CDR3 spans 15 amino acids. The CDR3 loop is CASSLDGAAPYEQYF. The CDR3 DNA sequence: TGCGCCAGCAGCTTGGACGGAGCCGCACCCTACGAGCAGTACTTC.

The V and J genes are TRBV5-8 and TRBJ1-1; D call uncertain. From germline, CDR1 is SGHTS and CDR2 YDEGEE. The CDR3 loop spans 15 amino acids. Trimming took 5 bases from V and 3 from J, leaving 17 bases between them. The CDR3 sequence: CASRKGFVRDTEAFF. Here the CDR3 DNA reads TGTGCCAGCAGAAAGGGTTTTGTGAGGGACACTGAAGCTTTCTTT.

This clone has just a few counts. The chain is built from TRBV4-1 and TRBJ2-2; 10 bases map to TRBD1. The CDR3 covers 16 residues. Losses at the gene ends were 3 bases for V and 5 bases for J; bases not matched to a gene: 6. Germline CDR1 is MGHRA and CDR2 is YSYEKL. CDR3 DNA sequence: TGCGCCAGCAGCCAGCCGGACAGGGGGGGAACCGGGGAGCTGTTTTTT. This sequence encodes CASSQPDRGGTGELFF.

This chain connects TRBV5-4 to TRBJ1-1, with TRBD1 matching 7 bases. CDR1 SGHNT and CDR2 YYREEE come from the germline V gene (reference sequence). J gave up 4 bases and V 4 bases, and 4 bases lay outside the gene matches. The CDR3 sequence is 13 residues long. CDR3 sequence reads: CASSQDRVTEAFF. CDR3 nucleotides: TGTGCCAGCAGCCAAGACAGGGTCACTGAAGCTTTCTTT. The whole variable domain, filled in from reference TRBV5-4 and TRBJ1-1, reads ETGVTQSPTHLIKTRGQQVTLRCSSQSGHNTVSWYQQALGQGPQFIFQYYREEENGRGNFPPRFSGLQFPNYSSELNVNALELDDSALYLCASSQDRVTEAFFGQGTRLTVV.

The rearrangement links TRBV6-6 to TRBJ2-5; tentatively, D is TRBD1 (6 bases). This CDR3 contains 11 residues. Trimming stripped 6 bases from V and 4 bases from J, with 6 bases between. Germline loops: CDR1 MNHNY, CDR2 SVGAGI (reference sequence). As DNA, the CDR3 is TGTGCCAGCAGAGGGGGAGAGACCCAGTACTTC. Translated, it gives CASRGGETQYF.

The chain has TRBV5-8 and TRBJ2-5, with 9 bases that match TRBD1. The DNA end is more similar to TRBJ2-7, so the J call may be wrong. In germline, CDR1 is SGHTS, CDR2 YDEGEE. This CDR3 has 14 amino acids. CDR3 region: CASSWTGEWNEQYF. The CDR3 DNA follows: TGTGCCAGCAGCTGGACAGGGGAGTGGAACGAGCAGTACTTC.

This chain connects TRBV5-1 to TRBJ2-1; 7 bases map to TRBD1. CDR1 is SGHRS, CDR2 YFSETQ, per germline. With V trimmed by 1 base and J by 2 bases, 9 bases remained unmatched. The CDR3 extends over 17 amino acids. The chain's CDR3 is CASSLPRDSPPYNEQFF. The CDR3 region has the DNA TGCGCCAGCAGCTTGCCTAGGGACAGCCCCCCCTACAATGAGCAGTTCTTC. The variable domain in full, with the rest retrieved from reference TRBV5-1 and TRBJ2-1, is KAGVTQTPRYLIKTRGQQVTLSCSPISGHRSVSWYQQTPGQGLQFLFEYFSETQRNKGNFPGRFSGRQFSNSRSEMNVSTLELGDSALYLCASSLPRDSPPYNEQFFGPGTRLTVL.

The chain joins TRBV19 to TRBJ1-1; 7 nucleotides match TRBD1. V dropped 7 bases and J dropped 4; count of bases not matched to a gene: 9. The CDR3 has 14 residues. Per germline, CDR1 LNHDA and CDR2 SQIVND (reference sequence). The CDR3: CASKQTGLGTEAFF. CDR3 sequence (DNA): TGTGCCAGTAAACAGACAGGGCTCGGCACTGAAGCTTTCTTT.

The genes are TRBV7-6 and TRBJ2-1; D uncertain. The germline V and J ends were trimmed by 5 bases and 4 bases, with 6 bases remaining between them. In germline, CDR1 is SGHVS, CDR2 FNYEAQ. There are 12 residues in the CDR3. This CDR3 reads CASSPEYNEQFF. DNA for the CDR3: TGTGCCAGCAGCCCGGAGTACAATGAGCAGTTCTTC.

V and J are TRBV6-5 and TRBJ2-7, with D perhaps matching TRBD1 (6 bases). Germline loops: CDR1 MNHEY, CDR2 SVGAGI. Trimming removed 6 bases at V and 0 bases at J, with 15 bases between. There are 15 residues in the CDR3. In DNA form, the CDR3 reads TGTGCCAGCAGACCTCAGGGGCCTAGCTCCTACGAGCAGTACTTC. It yields the protein CASRPQGPSSYEQYF.